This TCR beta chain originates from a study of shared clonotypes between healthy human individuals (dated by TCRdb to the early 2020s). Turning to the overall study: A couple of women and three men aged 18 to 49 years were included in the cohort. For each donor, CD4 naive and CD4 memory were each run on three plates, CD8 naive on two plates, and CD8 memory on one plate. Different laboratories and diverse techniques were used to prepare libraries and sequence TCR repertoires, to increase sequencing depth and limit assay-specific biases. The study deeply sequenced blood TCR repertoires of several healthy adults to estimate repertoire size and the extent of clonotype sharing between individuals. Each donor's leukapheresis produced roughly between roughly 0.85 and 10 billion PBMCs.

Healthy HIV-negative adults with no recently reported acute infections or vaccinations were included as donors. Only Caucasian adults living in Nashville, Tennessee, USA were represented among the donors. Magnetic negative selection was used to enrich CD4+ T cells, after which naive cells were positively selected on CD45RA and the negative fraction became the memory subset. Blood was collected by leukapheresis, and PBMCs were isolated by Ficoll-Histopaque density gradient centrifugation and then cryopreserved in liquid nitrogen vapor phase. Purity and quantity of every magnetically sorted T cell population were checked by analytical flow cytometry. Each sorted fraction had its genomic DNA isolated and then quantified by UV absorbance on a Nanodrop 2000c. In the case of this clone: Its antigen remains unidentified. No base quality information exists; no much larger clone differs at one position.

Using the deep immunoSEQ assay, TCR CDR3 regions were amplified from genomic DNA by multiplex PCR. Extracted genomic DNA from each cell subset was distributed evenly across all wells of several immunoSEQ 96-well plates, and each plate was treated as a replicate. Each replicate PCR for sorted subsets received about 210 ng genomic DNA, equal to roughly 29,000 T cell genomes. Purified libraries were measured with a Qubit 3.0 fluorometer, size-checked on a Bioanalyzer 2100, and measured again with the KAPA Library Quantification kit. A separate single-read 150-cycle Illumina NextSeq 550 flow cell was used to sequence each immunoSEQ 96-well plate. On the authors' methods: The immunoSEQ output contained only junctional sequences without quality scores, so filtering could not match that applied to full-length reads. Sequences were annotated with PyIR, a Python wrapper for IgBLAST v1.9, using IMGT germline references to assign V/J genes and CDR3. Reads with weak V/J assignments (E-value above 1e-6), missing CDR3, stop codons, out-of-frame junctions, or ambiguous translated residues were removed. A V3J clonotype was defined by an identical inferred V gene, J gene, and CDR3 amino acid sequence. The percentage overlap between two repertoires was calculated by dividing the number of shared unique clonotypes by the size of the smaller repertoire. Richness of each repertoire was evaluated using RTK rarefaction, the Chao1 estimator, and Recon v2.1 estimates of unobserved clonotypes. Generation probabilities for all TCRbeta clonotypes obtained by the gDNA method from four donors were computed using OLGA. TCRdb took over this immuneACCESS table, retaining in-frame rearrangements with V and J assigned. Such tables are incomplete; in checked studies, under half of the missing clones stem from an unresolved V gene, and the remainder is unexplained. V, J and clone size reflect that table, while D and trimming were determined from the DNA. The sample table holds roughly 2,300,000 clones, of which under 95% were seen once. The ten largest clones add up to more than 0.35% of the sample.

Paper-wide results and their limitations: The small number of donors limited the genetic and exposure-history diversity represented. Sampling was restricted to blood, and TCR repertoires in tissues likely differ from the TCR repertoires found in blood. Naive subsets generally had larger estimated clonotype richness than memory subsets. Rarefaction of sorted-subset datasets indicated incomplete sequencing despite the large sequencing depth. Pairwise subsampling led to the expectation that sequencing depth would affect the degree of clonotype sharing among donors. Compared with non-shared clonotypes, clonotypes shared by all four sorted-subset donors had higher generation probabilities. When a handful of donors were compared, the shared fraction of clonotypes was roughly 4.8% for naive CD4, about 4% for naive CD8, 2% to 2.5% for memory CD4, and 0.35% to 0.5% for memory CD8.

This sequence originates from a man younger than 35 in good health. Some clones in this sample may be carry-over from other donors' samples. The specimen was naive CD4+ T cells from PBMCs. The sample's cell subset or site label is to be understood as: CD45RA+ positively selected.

CDR3 region: CSAGWQGNTDTQYF. The sequence in DNA is TGCAGCGCCGGGTGGCAGGGGAATACAGATACGCAGTATTTT. Recombination linked TRBV29-1 to TRBJ2-3; the D segment could be TRBD1, given 6 matching bases. CDR1 and CDR2 (SQVTM, ANQGSEA) derive from the germline V gene. Including the terminal cysteine and phenylalanine, the CDR3 comprises 14 residues. Just CDR3 DNA is preserved here, 42 bases in frame from base 1. V is cut by 7 bases and J by 3 bases, and the space between the germline ends is 17 bases.